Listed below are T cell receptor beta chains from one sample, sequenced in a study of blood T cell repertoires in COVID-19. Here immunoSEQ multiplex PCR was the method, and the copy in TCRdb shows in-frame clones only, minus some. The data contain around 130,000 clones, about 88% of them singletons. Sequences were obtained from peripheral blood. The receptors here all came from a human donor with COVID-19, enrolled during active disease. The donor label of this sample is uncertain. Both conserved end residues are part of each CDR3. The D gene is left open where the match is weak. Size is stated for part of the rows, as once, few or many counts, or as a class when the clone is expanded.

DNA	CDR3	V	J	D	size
TGTGCCAGCAGTCGTCAGGGGGCTAACTATGGCTACACCTTC	CASSRQGANYGYTF	TRBV6-5	TRBJ1-2	TRBD1	-
TGTGCCAGCAGTGCCCCTCCCGGACAGGGGTCAAACATTCAGTACTTC	CASSAPPGQGSNIQYF	TRBV6-1	TRBJ2-4	TRBD1	-
TGTGCCACCAGCAGTTTCACGACAGAAGCTTTCTTT	CATSSFTTEAFF	TRBV15	TRBJ1-1	-	-
TGTGCCAGCTCACCACGGACAGGGGGCGCTGGGGCCAACGTCCTGACTTTC	CASSPRTGGAGANVLTF	TRBV18	TRBJ2-6	TRBD1	-
TGTGCCAGCAGCCAAGGGGACAGGGTTTACGAGCAGTACTTC	CASSQGDRVYEQYF	TRBV14	TRBJ2-7	TRBD1	-
TGTGCCAGCAGCAACCGGGACAGGGACTATGGCTACACCTTC	CASSNRDRDYGYTF	TRBV9	TRBJ1-2	TRBD1	-
TGTGCCATCAGTGATCACACTCGGACAGGGAGCTATAATTCACCCCTCCACTTT	CAISDHTRTGSYNSPLHF	TRBV10-3	TRBJ1-6	TRBD1	-
TGTGCCAGCAGCCGTGACAGTTGGACCTACAATGAGCAGTTCTTC	CASSRDSWTYNEQFF	TRBV7-7	TRBJ2-1	-	once
TGTGCCTGGACTCTCCCCGGGGGTTCGACTGAAGCTTTCTTT	CAWTLPGGSTEAFF	TRBV30	TRBJ1-1	-	-
TGTGCCTGGAAATGGGCAGGGGCCGATATCGGACCTAGGGCCAACGTCCTGACTTTC	CAWKWAGADIGPRANVLTF	TRBV30	TRBJ2-6	-	-
TGCGCCAGCAACTGGGGACAGGGGGGTTTATACGAGCAGTACTTC	CASNWGQGGLYEQYF	TRBV5-1	TRBJ2-7	TRBD1	-
TGTGCCAGCAGTTACTCCCAAACGAACACCGGGGAGCTGTTTTTT	CASSYSQTNTGELFF	TRBV6-2/TRBV6-3	TRBJ2-2	-	few
TGTGCCAGCAGTGAGCCGGGACTAGCGCCCTACGAGCAGTACTTC	CASSEPGLAPYEQYF	TRBV25-1	TRBJ2-7	TRBD2	few
TGTGCCAGCAGTGAACAGGGGACGGAAAGCAATCAGCCCCAGCATTTT	CASSEQGTESNQPQHF	TRBV6-1	TRBJ1-5	-	once
TGTGCCAGCAGTTCCATGACAGGGTTCGACGGGGAGCTGTTTTTT	CASSSMTGFDGELFF	TRBV6-5	TRBJ2-2	TRBD1	-